The rows below give T cell receptor beta chains drawn from one sample of a study of T-cell reconstitution after alpha-beta-depleted transplantation in children. TCRdb redid the calling of the PCR reads with MiXCR, one entry per CDR3 protein. The sample records around 400,000 distinct CDR3 sequences, just over 20% being singletons. Source: PBMCs from the stem cell graft donor, taken from the stem cell graft. The receptors stem from a human donor who donated a stem cell graft to a child with acute myeloid leukemia. The CDR3 runs from the conserved cysteine through the conserved F or W. Each record gives: V gene, D gene, J gene, clone size, CDR3 protein, CDR3 DNA. D genes are given only for firm matches. Rows give clone size only sometimes, using once, few, many, or a class for an expanded clone.

V: TRBV12-3/TRBV12-4
D: NA
J: TRBJ2-2
size: few
CDR3: CASSPDRRTGELFF
DNA: TGTGCCAGCAGTCCCGACAGGAGAACCGGGGAGCTGTTTTTT

V: TRBV2
D: NA
J: TRBJ2-3
size: NA
CDR3: CASIGGISTDTQYF
DNA: TGTGCCAGCATCGGGGGAATTAGCACAGATACGCAGTATTTT

V: TRBV20-1
D: TRBD1
J: TRBJ2-1
size: NA
CDR3: CSARDRSPEQFF
DNA: TGCAGTGCTAGGGACAGGTCCCCTGAGCAGTTCTTC

V: TRBV29-1
D: NA
J: TRBJ2-7
size: many
CDR3: CSVEETPSYEQYF
DNA: TGCAGCGTTGAAGAAACACCCTCCTACGAGCAGTACTTC

V: TRBV28
D: NA
J: TRBJ2-1
size: few
CDR3: CASSLVGTLSNEQFF
DNA: TGTGCCAGCAGTTTAGTCGGGACATTATCCAATGAGCAGTTCTTC

V: TRBV29-1
D: NA
J: TRBJ2-1
size: many
CDR3: CSVADGRVDEQFF
DNA: TGCAGCGTTGCTGATGGACGGGTGGATGAGCAGTTCTTC

V: TRBV20-1
D: TRBD2
J: TRBJ2-1
size: NA
CDR3: CCAPGSGSSYNEQFF
DNA: TGCTGTGCCCCCGGTAGCGGGAGTTCCTACAATGAGCAGTTCTTC

V: TRBV20-1
D: TRBD2
J: TRBJ2-2
size: NA
CDR3: CSARVLAGGYTGELFF
DNA: TGCAGTGCTAGAGTTTTAGCGGGAGGGTACACCGGGGAGCTGTTTTTT

V: TRBV7-2
D: NA
J: TRBJ1-1
size: NA
CDR3: CASSLGGTNTEAFF
DNA: TGTGCCAGCAGCTTAGGAGGGACGAACACTGAAGCTTTCTTT

V: TRBV7-9
D: TRBD1
J: TRBJ2-1
size: NA
CDR3: CASGSTGSPYNEQFF
DNA: TGTGCCAGCGGATCGACAGGGTCCCCTTACAATGAGCAGTTCTTC

V: TRBV6-2/TRBV6-3
D: NA
J: TRBJ2-7
size: NA
CDR3: CASSRGGLKDYEQYF
DNA: TGTGCCAGCAGCCGTGGGGGACTTAAGGATTACGAGCAGTACTTC

V: TRBV28
D: NA
J: TRBJ2-2
size: few
CDR3: CASSHRTGELFF
DNA: TGTGCCAGCAGTCACCGGACCGGGGAGCTGTTTTTT

V: TRBV4-2
D: NA
J: TRBJ2-2
size: many
CDR3: CASSQVDKNTGELFF
DNA: TGTGCCAGCAGCCAAGTGGATAAGAACACCGGGGAGCTGTTTTTT

V: TRBV7-2
D: NA
J: TRBJ2-7
size: NA
CDR3: CASSLVQYLSYEQYF
DNA: TGTGCCAGCAGCTTAGTCCAGTACCTCTCCTACGAGCAGTACTTC

V: TRBV4-1
D: TRBD1
J: TRBJ2-7
size: NA
CDR3: CASSYRDRVPEQYF
DNA: TGCGCCAGCAGCTACCGGGACAGGGTTCCCGAGCAGTACTTC

V: TRBV12-5
D: TRBD2
J: TRBJ2-1
size: NA
CDR3: CASGFRSGLASAYNEQFF
DNA: TGTGCTAGTGGTTTCCGGTCAGGACTAGCCTCGGCTTACAATGAGCAGTTCTTC

V: TRBV28
D: TRBD1
J: TRBJ2-1
size: NA
CDR3: CASSWTGYNEQFF
DNA: TGTGCCAGCAGTTGGACAGGCTACAATGAGCAGTTCTTC

V: TRBV7-4
D: NA
J: TRBJ2-7
size: many
CDR3: CASLLAQDSRNYEQYF
DNA: TGTGCCAGCCTCTTGGCTCAGGACTCCAGGAACTACGAGCAGTACTTC

V: TRBV27
D: NA
J: TRBJ2-7
size: few
CDR3: CASIQGHEQYF
DNA: TGTGCCAGCATCCAGGGCCACGAGCAGTACTTC

V: TRBV12-3/TRBV12-4
D: NA
J: TRBJ2-5
size: NA
CDR3: CASSFSSGRRKETQYF
DNA: TGTGCCAGCAGTTTCTCTTCCGGGAGAAGGAAAGAGACCCAGTACTTC

V: TRBV7-3
D: TRBD1
J: TRBJ2-3
size: NA
CDR3: CASSLRQGSDTQYF
DNA: TGTGCCAGCAGCTTAAGACAGGGTTCGGATACGCAGTATTTT

V: TRBV6-2/TRBV6-3
D: NA
J: TRBJ2-1
size: NA
CDR3: CASSPRDNYNEQFF
DNA: TGTGCCAGCAGTCCCCGGGACAACTACAATGAGCAGTTCTTC

V: TRBV12-3/TRBV12-4
D: TRBD2
J: TRBJ2-2
size: few
CDR3: CASTRGLAMNTGELFF
DNA: TGTGCCAGCACCCGCGGACTAGCTATGAACACCGGGGAGCTGTTTTTT

V: TRBV5-1
D: NA
J: TRBJ2-7
size: NA
CDR3: CASSLDRTPSYEQYF
DNA: TGCGCCAGCAGCTTGGACCGGACACCCTCCTACGAGCAGTACTTC

V: TRBV25-1
D: TRBD2
J: TRBJ2-5
size: few
CDR3: CASSGPRSGRGPEETQYF
DNA: TGTGCCAGCAGTGGACCCCGTAGCGGGAGAGGTCCGGAAGAGACCCAGTACTTC

V: TRBV24-1
D: NA
J: TRBJ2-1
size: few
CDR3: CATSDNLGRYNEQFF
DNA: TGTGCCACCAGTGACAACCTGGGACGGTACAATGAGCAGTTCTTC

V: TRBV9
D: NA
J: TRBJ2-3
size: NA
CDR3: CASSPGTGRPDTQYF
DNA: TGTGCCAGCAGCCCAGGGACGGGGAGGCCAGATACGCAGTATTTT

V: TRBV29-1
D: NA
J: TRBJ2-3
size: many
CDR3: CSVALDSTDTQYF
DNA: TGCAGCGTTGCCCTGGACAGCACAGATACGCAGTATTTT

V: TRBV5-1
D: NA
J: TRBJ2-1
size: NA
CDR3: CASSLGTVGYNEQFF
DNA: TGCGCCAGCAGCTTGGGAACGGTTGGGTACAATGAGCAGTTCTTC

V: TRBV20-1
D: NA
J: TRBJ2-5
size: many
CDR3: CSARGVALETQYF
DNA: TGCAGTGCTAGAGGAGTAGCTCTAGAGACCCAGTACTTC

V: TRBV25-1
D: NA
J: TRBJ2-5
size: NA
CDR3: CASSDSTAQETQYF
DNA: TGTGCCAGCAGTGACAGCACAGCCCAAGAGACCCAGTACTTC

V: TRBV10-2
D: TRBD1
J: TRBJ2-7
size: NA
CDR3: CASSKGGQSYEQYF
DNA: TGCGCCAGCAGCAAAGGGGGACAGTCCTACGAGCAGTACTTC

V: TRBV24-1
D: TRBD2
J: TRBJ2-2
size: many
CDR3: CATSDRTSGINTGELFF
DNA: TGTGCCACCAGTGACCGTACTAGCGGGATCAACACCGGGGAGCTGTTTTTT

V: TRBV7-3
D: TRBD2
J: TRBJ2-4
size: few
CDR3: CASSLTGRVSGILAKNIQYF
DNA: TGTGCCAGCAGCTTAACCGGGAGGGTTAGCGGGATTCTAGCCAAAAACATTCAGTACTTC

V: TRBV15
D: NA
J: TRBJ1-1
size: many
CDR3: CATSRDRSPGLGTEAFF
DNA: TGTGCCACCAGCAGAGATCGGAGCCCAGGGCTGGGGACTGAAGCTTTCTTT

V: TRBV29-1
D: NA
J: TRBJ1-1
size: few
CDR3: CSVGRDLEAFF
DNA: TGCAGCGTAGGCAGGGATCTCGAAGCTTTCTTT

V: TRBV5-1
D: NA
J: TRBJ2-1
size: NA
CDR3: CASSLERRYGGANEQFF
DNA: TGCGCCAGCAGCTTGGAGCGTCGGTATGGGGGGGCCAATGAGCAGTTCTTC

V: TRBV29-1
D: TRBD1
J: TRBJ1-1
size: NA
CDR3: CSARQGAMNTEAFF
DNA: TGCAGCGCCCGACAGGGGGCAATGAACACTGAAGCTTTCTTT

V: TRBV12-3/TRBV12-4
D: TRBD1
J: TRBJ1-2
size: NA
CDR3: CASSSKGAYYGYTF
DNA: TGTGCAAGCAGTTCGAAGGGGGCCTACTATGGCTACACCTTC

V: TRBV18
D: NA
J: TRBJ1-1
size: NA
CDR3: CASLGTTNTEAFF
DNA: TGTGCCAGCCTGGGGACCACGAACACTGAAGCTTTCTTT

V: TRBV15
D: TRBD2
J: TRBJ2-7
size: few
CDR3: CATSRQTSGMGEQYF
DNA: TGTGCCACCAGCAGACAGACTAGCGGGATGGGCGAGCAGTACTTC

V: TRBV12-3/TRBV12-4
D: TRBD2
J: TRBJ2-7
size: NA
CDR3: CASSRLAGEDEQYF
DNA: TGTGCCAGCAGTCGACTAGCGGGAGAGGACGAGCAGTACTTC

V: TRBV20-1
D: NA
J: TRBJ2-7
size: few
CDR3: CSATPWGLNLYEQYF
DNA: TGCAGTGCCACTCCCTGGGGTCTGAACCTCTACGAGCAGTACTTC

V: TRBV29-1
D: NA
J: TRBJ2-7
size: few
CDR3: CSVEDEGRPNSYEQYF
DNA: TGCAGCGTTGAAGATGAGGGACGGCCGAACTCCTACGAGCAGTACTTC

V: TRBV5-6
D: TRBD2
J: TRBJ2-1
size: NA
CDR3: CASSRVGTSAYNEQFF
DNA: TGTGCCAGCAGCCGGGTGGGGACTAGCGCCTACAATGAGCAGTTCTTC

V: TRBV5-1
D: NA
J: TRBJ1-4
size: few
CDR3: CASSLAGADVEKLFF
DNA: TGCGCCAGCAGCTTGGCGGGGGCGGACGTCGAAAAACTGTTTTTT

V: TRBV7-3
D: TRBD2
J: TRBJ2-2
size: few
CDR3: CASSLRVKAGTNTGELFF
DNA: TGTGCCAGCAGCTTAAGGGTTAAAGCGGGGACGAACACCGGGGAGCTGTTTTTT

V: TRBV9
D: NA
J: TRBJ2-3
size: NA
CDR3: CASGPPGPDTQYF
DNA: TGTGCCAGCGGGCCCCCCGGCCCAGATACGCAGTATTTT

V: TRBV7-2
D: TRBD2
J: TRBJ2-3
size: NA
CDR3: CAGRVGLDADTQYF
DNA: TGTGCCGGTAGAGTGGGACTAGACGCAGATACGCAGTATTTT

V: TRBV6-2/TRBV6-3
D: NA
J: TRBJ1-5
size: NA
CDR3: CASSSDGGVNQPQHF
DNA: TGTGCCAGCAGTTCGGACGGAGGAGTCAATCAGCCCCAGCATTTT

V: TRBV5-1
D: NA
J: TRBJ2-7
size: few
CDR3: CASSLATGSSYEQYF
DNA: TGCGCCAGCAGCTTGGCAACAGGATCCTCCTACGAGCAGTACTTC